The rows below give T cell receptor beta chains drawn from one sample of a study of T cell repertoires in cytomegalovirus infection. TCRdb independently ran MiXCR on the reads; one entry per CDR3 protein. The sample yields approximately 700,000 distinct CDR3 sequences, 35% to 45% seen once. The sequencing sample was made of PBMCs. These receptors all come from a human donor in good health (CMV status not recorded). Some clones in this sample may be carry-over from other donors' samples. CDR3s include the opening cysteine and the closing phenylalanine or tryptophan. D genes are given only for firm matches. Only some rows state a clone size, as once, few, many or a class for expanded clones.

v_gene: TRBV7-6; j_gene: TRBJ2-3; d_gene: TRBD1; abundance: .; CDR3nt: TGTGCCAGCAGCTCCGGGACAGGGCCTTATACGCAGTATTTT; CDR3aa: CASSSGTGPYTQYF
v_gene: TRBV27; j_gene: TRBJ2-1; d_gene: .; abundance: .; CDR3nt: TGTGCCAGCCGAGGGATCTACAATGAGCAGTTCTTC; CDR3aa: CASRGIYNEQFF
v_gene: TRBV28; j_gene: TRBJ2-2; d_gene: .; abundance: .; CDR3nt: TGTGCCAGCAGAACAGGGATTTCAGCACGCACCGGGGAGCTGTTTTTT; CDR3aa: CASRTGISARTGELFF
v_gene: TRBV11-2; j_gene: TRBJ2-3; d_gene: .; abundance: few; CDR3nt: TGTGCCAGCAGCTTAGGTGGTAGCAGAAGCACAGATACGCAGTATTTT; CDR3aa: CASSLGGSRSTDTQYF
v_gene: TRBV7-9; j_gene: TRBJ2-7; d_gene: .; abundance: .; CDR3nt: TGTGCCAGCAGCCCACCAGACTACAGGGACGAGCAGTACTTC; CDR3aa: CASSPPDYRDEQYF
v_gene: TRBV19; j_gene: TRBJ1-2; d_gene: .; abundance: few; CDR3nt: TGTGCCAGTACGGGCAGAACTAACTATGGCTACACCTTC; CDR3aa: CASTGRTNYGYTF
v_gene: TRBV5-3; j_gene: TRBJ1-4; d_gene: .; abundance: .; CDR3nt: TGTGCCAGCAGCCGGGTCCCTACTATGGATGAAAAACTGTTTTTT; CDR3aa: CASSRVPTMDEKLFF
v_gene: TRBV24-1; j_gene: TRBJ2-1; d_gene: .; abundance: .; CDR3nt: TGTGCCACCCAGTCCGGGAGTGGTTACAATGAGCAGTTCTTC; CDR3aa: CATQSGSGYNEQFF
v_gene: TRBV28; j_gene: TRBJ2-3; d_gene: .; abundance: .; CDR3nt: TGTGCCAGCAGTTTAACCAGGGAGGCCCGATGGGATACGCAGTATTTT; CDR3aa: CASSLTREARWDTQYF
v_gene: TRBV7-2; j_gene: TRBJ2-3; d_gene: TRBD1; abundance: few; CDR3nt: TGTGCCAGCAGCAACATCTGGGACAGTACACTCACAGATACGCAGTATTTT; CDR3aa: CASSNIWDSTLTDTQYF
v_gene: TRBV3-1; j_gene: TRBJ1-6; d_gene: .; abundance: .; CDR3nt: TGTGCCAGCAGCCCTTGGACACACAGCTCCTATAATTCACCCCTCCACTTT; CDR3aa: CASSPWTHSSYNSPLHF
v_gene: TRBV15; j_gene: TRBJ2-5; d_gene: TRBD2; abundance: .; CDR3nt: TGTGCCACCAGCAGAGCCGGAGGGAATAGCGGGGGGGCGGAGACCCAGTACTTC; CDR3aa: CATSRAGGNSGGAETQYF
v_gene: TRBV2; j_gene: TRBJ1-6; d_gene: .; abundance: .; CDR3nt: TGTGCCAGCAGTGTGGTGACAGATAATTCACCCCTCCACTTT; CDR3aa: CASSVVTDNSPLHF
v_gene: TRBV7-6; j_gene: TRBJ2-5; d_gene: TRBD2; abundance: .; CDR3nt: TGTGCCAGCAGCTTAGAGGCTAGCGGGGGGCAAGAGACCCAGTACTTC; CDR3aa: CASSLEASGGQETQYF
v_gene: TRBV4-2; j_gene: TRBJ2-7; d_gene: TRBD1; abundance: few; CDR3nt: TGTGCCAGCAGCCAAGATAGGACAGGAGGATACTACGAGCAGTACTTC; CDR3aa: CASSQDRTGGYYEQYF
v_gene: TRBV6-8; j_gene: TRBJ2-1; d_gene: .; abundance: .; CDR3nt: TGTGCCAGCACTTATGTCTTGGGGGCACCCTACAATGAGCAGTTCTTC; CDR3aa: CASTYVLGAPYNEQFF
v_gene: TRBV28; j_gene: TRBJ1-2; d_gene: .; abundance: few; CDR3nt: TGTGCCAGCAGTTTCGATCCAGCTAACTATGGCTACACCTTC; CDR3aa: CASSFDPANYGYTF
v_gene: TRBV7-2; j_gene: TRBJ2-5; d_gene: TRBD2; abundance: many; CDR3nt: TGTGCCAGCAGCGGGGGAGGGTGGGAGACCCAGTACTTC; CDR3aa: CASSGGGWETQYF
v_gene: TRBV7-8; j_gene: TRBJ1-5; d_gene: TRBD1; abundance: many; CDR3nt: TGTGCCAGCAGCTTAGGGACAGGACGGGATCAGCCCCAGCATTTT; CDR3aa: CASSLGTGRDQPQHF
v_gene: TRBV12-3/TRBV12-4; j_gene: TRBJ2-1; d_gene: .; abundance: many; CDR3nt: TGTGCCAGCAGTAATCGACTCGCATCCTACAATGAGCAGTTCTTC; CDR3aa: CASSNRLASYNEQFF
v_gene: TRBV19; j_gene: TRBJ1-3; d_gene: .; abundance: .; CDR3nt: TGTGCCAGTAGCGCCGACCGGTACTCTGGAAACACCATATATTTT; CDR3aa: CASSADRYSGNTIYF
v_gene: TRBV28; j_gene: TRBJ2-7; d_gene: .; abundance: few; CDR3nt: TGTGCCAGCAGGTTGGCTCAGGGGCCCTACGAGCAGTACTTC; CDR3aa: CASRLAQGPYEQYF
v_gene: TRBV19; j_gene: TRBJ2-5; d_gene: .; abundance: few; CDR3nt: TGTGCCAGCCCGGCGGCCAGGGGTCAGTACTTC; CDR3aa: CASPAARGQYF
v_gene: TRBV27; j_gene: TRBJ2-3; d_gene: .; abundance: .; CDR3nt: TGTGCCAGCAGTGTCACTAGCTTCACAGATACGCAGTATTTT; CDR3aa: CASSVTSFTDTQYF
v_gene: TRBV27; j_gene: TRBJ1-2; d_gene: TRBD1; abundance: many; CDR3nt: TGTGCCAGCAGTTTAAGGGGGCCAGGCGACTATGGCTACACCTTC; CDR3aa: CASSLRGPGDYGYTF
v_gene: TRBV7-9; j_gene: TRBJ2-1; d_gene: TRBD2; abundance: .; CDR3nt: TGTGCCAGCAGCCACCCCGGGGGACTAATCTCCTACAATGAGCAGTTCTTC; CDR3aa: CASSHPGGLISYNEQFF
v_gene: TRBV7-2; j_gene: TRBJ1-1; d_gene: .; abundance: many; CDR3nt: TGTGCCAGCAGCTTAAGGGTCAGACCCATGAACACTGAAGCTTTCTTT; CDR3aa: CASSLRVRPMNTEAFF
v_gene: TRBV6-6; j_gene: TRBJ2-1; d_gene: .; abundance: .; CDR3nt: TGTGCCAGCAGCAATAGGGCTAGCCGGTTCGATGAGCAGTTCTTC; CDR3aa: CASSNRASRFDEQFF
v_gene: TRBV12-3/TRBV12-4; j_gene: TRBJ2-4; d_gene: .; abundance: few; CDR3nt: TGTGCCAGCCTCTCCAGGGATCAATTGAAAAACATTCAGTACTTC; CDR3aa: CASLSRDQLKNIQYF
v_gene: TRBV6-1; j_gene: TRBJ2-7; d_gene: TRBD1; abundance: .; CDR3nt: TGTGCCAGCAGTGAAGGAAGTGACAGGGTGAGCGACGAGCAGTACTTC; CDR3aa: CASSEGSDRVSDEQYF
v_gene: TRBV4-1; j_gene: TRBJ2-7; d_gene: TRBD1; abundance: .; CDR3nt: TGCGCCAGCAGCCAAGAGGGACAGCCCTCCTACGAGCAGTACTTC; CDR3aa: CASSQEGQPSYEQYF
v_gene: TRBV12-5; j_gene: TRBJ2-1; d_gene: TRBD2; abundance: few; CDR3nt: TGTGCTAGTGGGCTTAGCGGGAGCCCCCTCGGAAATGAGCAGTTCTTC; CDR3aa: CASGLSGSPLGNEQFF
v_gene: TRBV6-5; j_gene: TRBJ1-2; d_gene: .; abundance: .; CDR3nt: TGTGCCAGCGTGGGGGAGGGTGACGGCTACACCTTC; CDR3aa: CASVGEGDGYTF